A selection of T cell receptor beta chains follows, all from one sample in a study of CD8 T cells in Susac syndrome. TCRdb processed the immunoSEQ multiplex PCR reads anew with MiXCR; each CDR3 protein has one entry. The repertoire holds around 150,000 distinct CDR3 sequences, with over 85% as singletons. Sequencing used CD8+ T cells from PBMCs. The receptors derive from a human donor in good health. Each CDR3 is given with its conserved first and last residue. The D gene is left open where the match is weak.

>-|TRBJ2-1|TRBV28
TGTGCCAGCACTGATGGACAGCGTTACAATGAGCAGTTCTTC
CASTDGQRYNEQFF
>-|TRBJ2-1|TRBV9
TGTGCCAGCGGGGCGGACCACAATGAGCAGTTCTTC
CASGADHNEQFF
>-|TRBJ2-7|TRBV7-2
TGTGCCAGCAGCTTAGTGCTCTTCGAGCAGTACTTC
CASSLVLFEQYF
>-|TRBJ2-2|TRBV20-1
TGCAGTGCTAGAGATGGGCTAGCGCACCTCACCGGGGAGCTGTTTTTT
CSARDGLAHLTGELFF
>-|TRBJ1-1|TRBV13
TGTGCCAGCAGCTCGACAGAAGGCCCTGAAGCTTTCTTT
CASSSTEGPEAFF
>TRBD2|TRBJ2-1|TRBV5-4
TGTGCCAGCAGCCCGGGACTACGTTACAATGAGCAGTTCTTC
CASSPGLRYNEQFF
>-|TRBJ1-2|TRBV9
TGTGCCAGCAGTCCTCTAGAAAGGGGGTTCTATGGCTACACCTTC
CASSPLERGFYGYTF
>TRBD1|TRBJ2-7|TRBV29-1
TGCAGCGTTGTGGGCACCGGGACAGGGCCCTACGAGCAGTACTTC
CSVVGTGTGPYEQYF
>-|TRBJ2-5|TRBV6-2/TRBV6-3
TGTGCCAGCAGCCTTGCGATGGGGGAGACCCAGTACTTC
CASSLAMGETQYF
>-|TRBJ2-7|TRBV4-3
TGCGCCAGCAGCCAAGTCGAGGATGGAGGCTACGAGCAGTACTTC
CASSQVEDGGYEQYF
>-|TRBJ2-3|TRBV2
TGTGCCAGCAGTGAACCGGGAAGCACAGATACGCAGTATTTT
CASSEPGSTDTQYF
>TRBD2|TRBJ2-3|TRBV7-9
TGTGCCAGCAGCCATGCAGCGGGAGGGGGCACAGATACGCAGTATTTT
CASSHAAGGGTDTQYF